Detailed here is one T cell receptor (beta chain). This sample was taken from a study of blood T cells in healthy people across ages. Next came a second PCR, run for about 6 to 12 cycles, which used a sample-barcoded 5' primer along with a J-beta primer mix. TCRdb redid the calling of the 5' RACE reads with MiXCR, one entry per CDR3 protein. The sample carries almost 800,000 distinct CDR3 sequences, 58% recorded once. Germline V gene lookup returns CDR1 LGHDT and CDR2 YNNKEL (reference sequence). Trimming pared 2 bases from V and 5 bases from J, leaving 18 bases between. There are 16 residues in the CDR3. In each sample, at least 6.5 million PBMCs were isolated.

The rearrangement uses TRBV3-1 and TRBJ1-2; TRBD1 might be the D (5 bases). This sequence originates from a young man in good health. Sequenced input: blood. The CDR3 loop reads CASSQPTGFREYGYTF. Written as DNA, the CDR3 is TGTGCCAGCAGCCAACCTACCGGTTTCAGGGAGTATGGCTACACCTTC.